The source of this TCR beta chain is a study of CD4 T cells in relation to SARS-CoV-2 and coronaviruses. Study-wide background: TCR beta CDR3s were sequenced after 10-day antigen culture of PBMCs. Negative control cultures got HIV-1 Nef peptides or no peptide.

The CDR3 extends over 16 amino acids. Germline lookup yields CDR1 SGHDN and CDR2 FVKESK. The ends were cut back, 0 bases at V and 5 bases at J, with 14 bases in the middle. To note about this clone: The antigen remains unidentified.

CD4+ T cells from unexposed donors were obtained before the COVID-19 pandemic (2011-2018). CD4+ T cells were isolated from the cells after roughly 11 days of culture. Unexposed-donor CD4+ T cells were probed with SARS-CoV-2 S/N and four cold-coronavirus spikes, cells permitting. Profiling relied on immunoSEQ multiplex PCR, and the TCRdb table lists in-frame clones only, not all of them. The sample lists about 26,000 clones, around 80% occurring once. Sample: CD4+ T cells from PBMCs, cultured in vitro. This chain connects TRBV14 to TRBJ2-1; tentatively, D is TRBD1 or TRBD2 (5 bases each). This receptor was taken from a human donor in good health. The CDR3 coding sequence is TGTGCCAGCAGCCAAGATGGGGGACCGAAACACAATGAGCAGTTCTTC. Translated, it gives CASSQDGGPKHNEQFF.